This T cell receptor beta chain appears in the sequencing data of a study of T cell responses to AZD1222 COVID-19 vaccine. This CDR3 region has 13 residues. The ends lost 7 bases at V and 5 bases at J; junction bases unmatched: 3. The germline gives CDR1 SGDLS, CDR2 YYNGEE. Pooling covered second doses at about 4 or about 12 weeks. About this clone itself: The antigen is unknown.

General study findings and limits: It should be noted that donors were predominantly white British and more often female, and clonal diversity was possibly underestimated. Among those given AZD1222, only 5 to 7 were seropositive at baseline. There were vaccine-associated CD4 TCRs across spike, dominant at 160-218 and 743-854.

The data were produced by immunoSEQ multiplex PCR, yet TCRdb's version contains in-frame clones alone and is incomplete. The sample comprises about 130,000 clones, roughly 92% of which are singletons, and roughly 1% rests with the top ten. The V call is TRBV9, the J call TRBJ1-4; 9 positions agree with TRBD1. The starting material was peripheral blood, obtained 28 days after the second AZD1222 dose. This clonotype was sampled from an adult who received the AZD1222 COVID-19 vaccine. CDR3 in DNA: TGTGCCAGCTCCGGGACAGGGAATGAAAAACTGTTTTTT. Translating it yields CASSGTGNEKLFF.